The rows below give T cell receptor beta chains drawn from one sample of a study of shared clonotypes between healthy human individuals. The assay was immunoSEQ multiplex PCR, and TCRdb's table has in-frame clones only and misses some. Of 800,000 or so clones listed, about 96% are singletons. Input material: naive CD8+ T cells sorted from blood. These receptor sequences come from a man aged 30-40 years in good health. CDR3s include the opening cysteine and the closing phenylalanine or tryptophan. The D gene is left open where the match is weak. For some rows the clone size is stated as once, few or many, or as a class when expanded; others skip it.

CDR3,DNA,J,size,D,V
CASSFGTGYEQYF,TGTGCCAGCAGCTTCGGGACAGGGTACGAGCAGTACTTC,TRBJ2-7,.,TRBD1,TRBV11-3
CASSSSIPWSPYEQYF,TGTGCCAGCAGCTCCTCAATCCCGTGGTCCCCCTACGAGCAGTACTTC,TRBJ2-7,.,.,TRBV7-9
CSAMLTGGTYEQYF,TGCAGCGCAATGCTGACAGGGGGCACCTACGAGCAGTACTTC,TRBJ2-7,.,TRBD1,TRBV29-1
CASSESPGRGIQETQYF,TGCGCCAGCAGTGAGTCCCCGGGCAGGGGAATCCAAGAGACCCAGTACTTC,TRBJ2-5,.,.,TRBV10-2
CASSLGMNTEAFF,TGTGCCAGCAGCTTAGGGATGAACACTGAAGCTTTCTTT,TRBJ1-1,few,.,TRBV7-9
CASSLGRFNDEQYF,TGTGCCAGCAGCTTAGGTCGCTTTAACGACGAGCAGTACTTC,TRBJ2-7,.,.,TRBV13
CASSLEGALDTQYF,TGTGCCAGCAGTTTAGAGGGTGCATTAGATACGCAGTATTTT,TRBJ2-3,once,.,TRBV28
CASSQVSLSEYNEQFF,TGCGCCAGCAGCCAAGTCAGTTTGTCAGAGTACAATGAGCAGTTCTTC,TRBJ2-1,.,.,TRBV4-1
CASSPGYTEAFF,TGTGCCAGCAGCCCAGGGTACACTGAAGCTTTCTTT,TRBJ1-1,.,.,TRBV7-9
CASSPDSYEQYF,TGTGCCAGTAGTCCGGACTCCTACGAGCAGTACTTC,TRBJ2-7,.,.,TRBV19
CASSQAESNQPQHF,TGCGCCAGCAGCCAAGCTGAGAGCAATCAGCCCCAGCATTTT,TRBJ1-5,once,.,TRBV4-1
CSVEWGDNYGYTF,TGCAGCGTTGAATGGGGAGATAACTATGGCTACACCTTC,TRBJ1-2,.,.,TRBV29-1
CASSPTQGALGYTF,TGTGCCAGCAGCCCGACGCAGGGGGCGTTGGGCTACACCTTC,TRBJ1-2,.,TRBD1,TRBV7-8
CATSSDRSIYNEQFF,TGTGCCACCAGCTCGGACAGATCCATCTACAATGAGCAGTTCTTC,TRBJ2-1,.,.,TRBV15
CASTPGRGSYEQYF,TGTGCCAGTACCCCGGGACGGGGATCCTACGAGCAGTACTTC,TRBJ2-7,.,.,TRBV19
CSVEGQGTYEQYF,TGCAGCGTTGAAGGACAGGGGACCTACGAGCAGTACTTC,TRBJ2-7,.,TRBD1,TRBV29-1
CASSLELGPNNEQFF,TGTGCCAGCAGCCTAGAGTTGGGGCCAAACAATGAGCAGTTCTTC,TRBJ2-1,once,.,TRBV5-6
CASERAQWSADTQYF,TGTGCCAGCGAAAGGGCCCAGTGGTCCGCCGATACGCAGTATTTT,TRBJ2-3,.,.,TRBV28
CASSEKGLAIYF,TGTGCCAGCAGTGAAAAGGGACTAGCGATTTACTTC,TRBJ2-5,.,TRBD2,TRBV2
CASSLSYRNTEAFF,TGTGCCAGCAGTTTATCGTACAGGAACACTGAAGCTTTCTTT,TRBJ1-1,.,.,TRBV27
CASSLPRTTGENTEAFF,TGTGCCAGCAGCTTACCCAGAACCACAGGGGAGAACACTGAAGCTTTCTTT,TRBJ1-1,.,TRBD1,TRBV7-8
CASSLLGGDETQYF,TGTGCCAGCAGTTTATTAGGGGGTGATGAGACCCAGTACTTC,TRBJ2-5,.,.,TRBV27
CASSIAGASGNEQFF,TGTGCCAGTAGTATAGCCGGGGCTAGCGGCAATGAGCAGTTCTTC,TRBJ2-1,.,TRBD2,TRBV19
CAIGTSGYNEQFF,TGTGCCATCGGGACTAGCGGCTACAATGAGCAGTTCTTC,TRBJ2-1,.,TRBD2,TRBV27
CASSLYRGPVSEAFF,TGTGCCAGCAGTTTGTACAGGGGGCCTGTTTCTGAAGCTTTCTTT,TRBJ1-1,.,TRBD1,TRBV27
CASSLGVGEWNEQYF,TGTGCCAGCAGCTTAGGCGTCGGGGAGTGGAACGAGCAGTACTTC,TRBJ2-7,.,.,TRBV13
CASSEGTSGRNEQFF,TGTGCCAGCAGCGAAGGGACTAGCGGGAGAAATGAGCAGTTCTTC,TRBJ2-1,.,TRBD2,TRBV7-9
CASSVAGEYFDTQYF,TGTGCCAGTAGCGTAGCGGGAGAGTATTTCGATACGCAGTATTTT,TRBJ2-3,.,TRBD2,TRBV19
CASSYTYNEQFF,TGTGCCAGCAGCTATACCTACAATGAGCAGTTCTTC,TRBJ2-1,.,.,TRBV9
CASSQGQGTDTQYF,TGTGCCAGCAGCCAAGGACAGGGGACAGATACGCAGTATTTT,TRBJ2-3,.,TRBD1,TRBV5-8
CASSVVPGSYEQYF,TGTGCCAGCAGCGTAGTGCCCGGCTCCTACGAGCAGTACTTC,TRBJ2-7,.,.,TRBV9
CASSVVDNPYEQYF,TGTGCCAGCAGCGTAGTGGACAACCCCTACGAGCAGTACTTC,TRBJ2-7,.,.,TRBV9
CASRDGYEQYF,TGTGCCAGCAGGGATGGCTACGAGCAGTACTTC,TRBJ2-7,.,.,TRBV11-2
CASSRQGRDQPQHF,TGTGCCAGCAGTCGACAGGGGCGAGATCAGCCCCAGCATTTT,TRBJ1-5,.,TRBD1,TRBV6-5
CASSSTGADTQYF,TGTGCCAGCAGCTCCACAGGGGCAGATACGCAGTATTTT,TRBJ2-3,.,TRBD1,TRBV7-3
CASSLDIAGYNEQFF,TGTGCCAGCAGCTTAGATATTGCCGGTTACAATGAGCAGTTCTTC,TRBJ2-1,.,.,TRBV11-2
CASSPGGQYGYTF,TGCGCCAGCAGCCCAGGGGGCCAGTATGGCTACACCTTC,TRBJ1-2,.,TRBD1,TRBV5-1
CASSPRQGAAIKYYEQYF,TGTGCCAGCAGCCCCCGACAGGGGGCCGCTATTAAATACTACGAGCAGTACTTC,TRBJ2-7,once,TRBD1,TRBV11-2
CASSEFPGLNTEAFF,TGTGCCAGCAGTGAATTTCCAGGCTTGAACACTGAAGCTTTCTTT,TRBJ1-1,.,.,TRBV6-1
CASSPFRGRVGQAEAFF,TGTGCCAGCAGCCCCTTCAGAGGCAGGGTTGGCCAAGCTGAAGCTTTCTTT,TRBJ1-1,.,.,TRBV7-9
CASSLKGLAGREYQETQYF,TGCGCCAGCAGCCTAAAGGGACTAGCGGGAAGGGAGTACCAAGAGACCCAGTACTTC,TRBJ2-5,.,TRBD2,TRBV5-1
CASSQDWMEGWYEQYF,TGCGCCAGCAGCCAAGACTGGATGGAGGGGTGGTACGAGCAGTACTTC,TRBJ2-7,.,.,TRBV4-1
CASSSQGLGETQYF,TGTGCCAGCAGCTCACAGGGTCTTGGGGAGACCCAGTACTTC,TRBJ2-5,.,.,TRBV7-8
CASSLSGEEQFF,TGTGCCAGCAGCTTAAGTGGGGAGGAGCAGTTCTTC,TRBJ2-1,.,.,TRBV7-9
CATSRSENTEAFF,TGTGCCACCAGCAGATCAGAGAACACTGAAGCTTTCTTT,TRBJ1-1,.,.,TRBV15
CAWSRDSSNTEAFF,TGTGCCTGGTCCCGGGACAGCTCGAACACTGAAGCTTTCTTT,TRBJ1-1,.,TRBD1,TRBV30
CASSQDQALSGANVLTF,TGCGCCAGCAGCCAAGATCAAGCCCTCTCTGGGGCCAACGTCCTGACTTTC,TRBJ2-6,.,.,TRBV4-1
CASSQEGLGGTEAFF,TGCGCCAGCAGCCAAGAGGGACTGGGAGGGACTGAAGCTTTCTTT,TRBJ1-1,.,.,TRBV4-1
CASSGLPGQGDYEQYF,TGTGCCAGCAGTGGCCTCCCGGGACAAGGGGACTACGAGCAGTACTTC,TRBJ2-7,.,.,TRBV6-1
CASSPSGSNEQFF,TGTGCCAGCAGCCCTAGCGGGAGTAATGAGCAGTTCTTC,TRBJ2-1,.,TRBD2,TRBV7-2
CASSALADTNTGELFF,TGCGCCAGCAGTGCACTAGCGGATACTAACACCGGGGAGCTGTTTTTT,TRBJ2-2,.,TRBD2,TRBV10-1
CASSQLAGAGDTQYF,TGTGCCAGCAGTCAGTTAGCGGGAGCTGGGGATACGCAGTATTTT,TRBJ2-3,few,TRBD2,TRBV25-1
CASSHSYSNQPQHF,TGTGCCAGCAGTCACAGTTATAGCAATCAGCCCCAGCATTTT,TRBJ1-5,.,.,TRBV27
CASSRTQGYEQYF,TGCGCCAGCTCCCGAACCCAGGGCTACGAGCAGTACTTC,TRBJ2-7,.,.,TRBV10-1